A selection of T cell receptor beta chains follows, all from one sample in a study of control samples from healthy donors and cancer patients. The data were produced by immunoSEQ multiplex PCR, yet TCRdb's version contains in-frame clones alone and is incomplete. The sample gives fewer than 250,000 clones, around 90% of which show up once; roughly 1.9% is in the top ten. The sample comprised blood. Source of these receptors: a man under 40 in good health. Both conserved end residues are part of each CDR3. D genes are given only for firm matches. Size values are once, few and many counts, or a class for expanded clones, and some rows have none.

D: .
J: TRBJ1-2
V: TRBV18
size: .
DNA: TGTGCCAGCTCAACAGGACAGAGTGGCGGCTACACCTTC
CDR3: CASSTGQSGGYTF

D: .
J: TRBJ1-5
V: TRBV2
size: .
DNA: TGTGCCAGCAGTCCCACAGCTTATAGCAATCAGCCCCAGCATTTT
CDR3: CASSPTAYSNQPQHF

D: .
J: TRBJ2-3
V: TRBV7-9
size: .
DNA: TGTGCCAGCAATTTAAGGCCCACCGATACGCAGTATTTT
CDR3: CASNLRPTDTQYF

D: TRBD1
J: TRBJ1-4
V: TRBV7-9
size: few
DNA: TGTGCCAGCAGCTCTATACCGCGGGGACAGGGGTCCAATGAAAAACTGTTTTTT
CDR3: CASSSIPRGQGSNEKLFF

D: .
J: TRBJ1-1
V: TRBV19
size: once
DNA: TGTGCCAGTACCGCATCTTTCACTGAAGCTTTCTTT
CDR3: CASTASFTEAFF

D: .
J: TRBJ1-6
V: TRBV7-9
size: .
DNA: TGTGCCAGCACACTAGGGGAGGGGACAAATTCACCCCTCCACTTT
CDR3: CASTLGEGTNSPLHF

D: .
J: TRBJ2-7
V: TRBV12-3/TRBV12-4
size: .
DNA: TGTGCCAGCAGTAACCACTACGAGCAGTACTTC
CDR3: CASSNHYEQYF

D: .
J: TRBJ2-3
V: TRBV7-2
size: .
DNA: TGTGCCAGCAGTTTCAATAGGGGAAGGCCAGATACGCAGTATTTT
CDR3: CASSFNRGRPDTQYF

D: .
J: TRBJ1-1
V: TRBV2
size: .
DNA: TGTGCCAGCAGTGAAGCGGGCGCGAACACTGAAGCTTTCTTT
CDR3: CASSEAGANTEAFF

D: TRBD1
J: TRBJ2-3
V: TRBV5-6
size: .
DNA: TGTGCCAGCAGGGAAAGGGGGCCAGATACGCAGTATTTT
CDR3: CASRERGPDTQYF

D: .
J: TRBJ1-1
V: TRBV27
size: .
DNA: TGTGCCAGCAGGGCGGCGGAAACGCAGTACACTGAAGCTTTCTTT
CDR3: CASRAAETQYTEAFF

D: .
J: TRBJ1-1
V: TRBV2
size: .
DNA: TGTGCCAGCAGCGGGGCTGTTCCAGGCACTGAAGCTTTCTTT
CDR3: CASSGAVPGTEAFF

D: TRBD1
J: TRBJ1-1
V: TRBV9
size: .
DNA: TGTGCCAGCAGCGTATCCCCAGGGGGAAGGGAAGCTTTCTTT
CDR3: CASSVSPGGREAFF

D: .
J: TRBJ1-2
V: TRBV5-5
size: once
DNA: TGTGCCAGCAGCTTCGACTCTGGCTACACCTTC
CDR3: CASSFDSGYTF

D: .
J: TRBJ1-1
V: TRBV11-2
size: .
DNA: TGTGCCAGCAGCCCCGAGTATTTAGTCGCTGAAGCTTTCTTT
CDR3: CASSPEYLVAEAFF

D: .
J: TRBJ2-7
V: TRBV6-5
size: .
DNA: TGTGCCAGCAGTTATCTCGGTAGCGGAAACGAGCAGTACTTC
CDR3: CASSYLGSGNEQYF

D: .
J: TRBJ1-2
V: TRBV16
size: .
DNA: TGTGCCAGCAGCCAATCGGGGGAGGATGGCTACACCTTC
CDR3: CASSQSGEDGYTF

D: .
J: TRBJ2-1
V: TRBV5-5
size: .
DNA: TGTGCCAGCAGCTTGGGGGGGTTCGATGAGCAGTTCTTC
CDR3: CASSLGGFDEQFF

D: TRBD1
J: TRBJ1-4
V: TRBV5-1
size: once
DNA: TGCGCCAGCAGCGACCCAGACAGGGGGGTTAATGAAAAACTGTTTTTT
CDR3: CASSDPDRGVNEKLFF

D: .
J: TRBJ1-5
V: TRBV15
size: .
DNA: TGTGCCACCAGCAGCCCCGGGCAGGGACTCAATCAGCCCCAGCATTTT
CDR3: CATSSPGQGLNQPQHF

D: TRBD1
J: TRBJ1-2
V: TRBV3-1/TRBV3-2
size: .
DNA: TGTGCCAGCAGCCAAGATAGATACAGGGGAGGATATAGGTACACCTTC
CDR3: CASSQDRYRGGYRYTF

D: .
J: TRBJ2-5
V: TRBV5-8
size: .
DNA: TGTGCCAGCAGCTTGGGGGGACAACGCCAAGAGACCCAGTACTTC
CDR3: CASSLGGQRQETQYF

D: .
J: TRBJ2-6
V: TRBV27
size: .
DNA: TGTGCCAGCAGTTTAGTCGGAGCTGGGGCCAACGTCCTGACTTTC
CDR3: CASSLVGAGANVLTF

D: .
J: TRBJ2-1
V: TRBV7-8
size: few
DNA: TGTGCCAGCAGCTTAGATCGGCCAGCTGGTGAGCAGTTCTTC
CDR3: CASSLDRPAGEQFF

D: TRBD1
J: TRBJ2-1
V: TRBV13
size: .
DNA: TGTGCCAGCAGCTTTCGACAGGGGTTCTACAATGAGCAGTTCTTC
CDR3: CASSFRQGFYNEQFF

D: TRBD2
J: TRBJ2-1
V: TRBV5-5
size: .
DNA: TGTGCCAGCAGCTTGGCGGGACTACCAGCGATCCATGAGCAGTTCTTC
CDR3: CASSLAGLPAIHEQFF